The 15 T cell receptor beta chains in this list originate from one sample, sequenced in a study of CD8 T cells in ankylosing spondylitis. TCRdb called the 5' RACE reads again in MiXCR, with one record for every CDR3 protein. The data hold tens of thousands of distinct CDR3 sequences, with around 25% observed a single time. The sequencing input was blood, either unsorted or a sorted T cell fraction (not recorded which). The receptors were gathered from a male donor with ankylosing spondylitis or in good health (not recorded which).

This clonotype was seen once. DNA of the CDR3: TGCGCCGGAACGAGTCGCGACACCGGGGAGCTGTTTTTT. Translating gives CAGTSRDTGELFF. V is TRBV10-2 and J is TRBJ2-2; D uncertain. This CDR3 is built from 13 residues. Germline loops: CDR1 WSHSY, CDR2 SAAADI. V was clipped by 11 bases and J by 3 bases, with 13 bases between them.

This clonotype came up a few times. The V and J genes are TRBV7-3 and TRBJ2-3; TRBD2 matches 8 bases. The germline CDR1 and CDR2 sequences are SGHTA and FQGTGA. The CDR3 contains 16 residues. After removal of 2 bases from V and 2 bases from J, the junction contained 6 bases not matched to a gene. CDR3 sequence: CASSLYGGGNTDTQYF. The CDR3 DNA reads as TGTGCCAGCAGCTTATACGGCGGGGGGAACACAGATACGCAGTATTTT.

The chain's CDR3 is CASSLGSGRGESYTF. Written as DNA, the CDR3 is TGTGCCAGCAGCTTAGGCTCGGGACGGGGAGAGAGCTACACCTTC. V is TRBV13 and J is TRBJ1-2; possible D gene TRBD1, 5 bases. Germline values: CDR1 PRHDT, CDR2 FYEKMQ (reference sequence). The CDR3 sequence is 15 residues long. The germline V and J ends were trimmed by 0 bases and 9 bases, with 17 bases remaining between them.

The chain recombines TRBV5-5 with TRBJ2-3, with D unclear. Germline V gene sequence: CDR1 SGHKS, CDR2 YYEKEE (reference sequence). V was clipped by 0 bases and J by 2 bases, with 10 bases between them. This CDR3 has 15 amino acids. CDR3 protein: CASSLGAIATDTQYF. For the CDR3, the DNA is TGTGCCAGCAGCTTGGGGGCAATCGCCACAGATACGCAGTATTTT.

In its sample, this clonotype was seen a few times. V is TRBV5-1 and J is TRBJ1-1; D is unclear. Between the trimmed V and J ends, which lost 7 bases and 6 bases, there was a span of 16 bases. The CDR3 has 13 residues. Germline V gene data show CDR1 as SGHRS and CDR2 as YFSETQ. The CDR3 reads CASSPFGEAEAFF. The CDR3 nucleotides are TGCGCCAGCTCACCCTTCGGGGAGGCTGAAGCTTTCTTT.

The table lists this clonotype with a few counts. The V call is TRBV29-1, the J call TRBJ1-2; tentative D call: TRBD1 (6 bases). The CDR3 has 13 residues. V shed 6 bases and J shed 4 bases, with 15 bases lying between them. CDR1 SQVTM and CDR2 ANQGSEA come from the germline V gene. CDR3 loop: CSVATGGVYGYTF. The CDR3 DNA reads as TGCAGCGTCGCGACAGGAGGCGTCTATGGCTACACCTTC.

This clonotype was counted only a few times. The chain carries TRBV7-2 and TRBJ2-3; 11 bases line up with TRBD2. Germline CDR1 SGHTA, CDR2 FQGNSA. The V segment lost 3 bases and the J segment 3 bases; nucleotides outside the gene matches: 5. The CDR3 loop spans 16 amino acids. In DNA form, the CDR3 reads TGTGCCAGCAGCTTTAGCGGGGGGGCCGGGACAGATACGCAGTATTTT. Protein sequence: CASSFSGGAGTDTQYF.

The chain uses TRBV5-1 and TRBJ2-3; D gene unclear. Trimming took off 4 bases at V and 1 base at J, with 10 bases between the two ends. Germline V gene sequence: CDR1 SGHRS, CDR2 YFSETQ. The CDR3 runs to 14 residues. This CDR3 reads CASSQPLGTDTQYF. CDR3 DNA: TGCGCCAGCAGCCAACCGTTGGGCACAGATACGCAGTATTTT.

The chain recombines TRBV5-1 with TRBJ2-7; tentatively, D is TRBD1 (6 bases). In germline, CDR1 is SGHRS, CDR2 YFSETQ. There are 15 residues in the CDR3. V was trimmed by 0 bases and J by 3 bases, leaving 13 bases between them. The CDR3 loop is CASSLAQGIIYEQYF. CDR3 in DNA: TGCGCCAGCAGCTTGGCACAGGGTATTATCTACGAGCAGTACTTC.

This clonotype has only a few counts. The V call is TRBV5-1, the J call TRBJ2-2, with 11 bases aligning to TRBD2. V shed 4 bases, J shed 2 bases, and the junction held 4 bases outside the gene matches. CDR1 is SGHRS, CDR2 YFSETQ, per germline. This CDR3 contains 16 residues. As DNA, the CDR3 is TGCGCCAGCAGCCCGGGACTAGCGGTTAACACCGGGGAGCTGTTTTTT. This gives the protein CASSPGLAVNTGELFF.

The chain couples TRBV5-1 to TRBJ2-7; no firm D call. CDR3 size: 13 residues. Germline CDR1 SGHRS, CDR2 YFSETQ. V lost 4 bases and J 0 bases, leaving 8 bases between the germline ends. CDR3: CASSRHRSYEQYF. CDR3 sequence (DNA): TGCGCCAGCAGCCGACACCGCTCCTACGAGCAGTACTTC.

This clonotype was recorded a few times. The chain's CDR3 is CATTVSLSSGANVLTF. Written as DNA, the CDR3 is TGTGCCACCACTGTATCCCTGTCCTCTGGGGCCAACGTCCTGACTTTC. The V call is TRBV24-1, the J call TRBJ2-6; D is undetermined. The V gene's germline CDR1 is KGHDR and CDR2 SFDVKD. V gave up 8 bases and J gave up 0 bases, with 13 bases separating them. This CDR3 spans 16 amino acids.

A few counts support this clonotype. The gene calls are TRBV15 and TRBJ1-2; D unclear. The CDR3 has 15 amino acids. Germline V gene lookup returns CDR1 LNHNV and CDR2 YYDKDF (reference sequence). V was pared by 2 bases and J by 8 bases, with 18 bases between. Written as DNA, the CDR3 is TGTGCCACCAGCAGAAACCGGATGGCCTCTGAAGGCTACACCTTC. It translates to CATSRNRMASEGYTF.

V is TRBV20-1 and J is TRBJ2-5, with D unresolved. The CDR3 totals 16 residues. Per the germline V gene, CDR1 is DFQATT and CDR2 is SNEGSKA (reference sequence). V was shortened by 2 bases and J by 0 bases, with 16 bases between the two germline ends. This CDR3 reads CSARTKETWYQETQYF. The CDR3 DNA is TGCAGTGCTAGAACAAAGGAAACCTGGTACCAAGAGACCCAGTACTTC.

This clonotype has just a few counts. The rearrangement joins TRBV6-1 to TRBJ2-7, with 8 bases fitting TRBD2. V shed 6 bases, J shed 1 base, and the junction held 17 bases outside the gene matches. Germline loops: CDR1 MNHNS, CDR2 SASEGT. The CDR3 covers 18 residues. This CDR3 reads CASRQPGTAAGGSYEQYF. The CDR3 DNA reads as TGTGCCAGCAGACAGCCCGGTACTGCGGCGGGAGGATCCTACGAGCAGTACTTC.